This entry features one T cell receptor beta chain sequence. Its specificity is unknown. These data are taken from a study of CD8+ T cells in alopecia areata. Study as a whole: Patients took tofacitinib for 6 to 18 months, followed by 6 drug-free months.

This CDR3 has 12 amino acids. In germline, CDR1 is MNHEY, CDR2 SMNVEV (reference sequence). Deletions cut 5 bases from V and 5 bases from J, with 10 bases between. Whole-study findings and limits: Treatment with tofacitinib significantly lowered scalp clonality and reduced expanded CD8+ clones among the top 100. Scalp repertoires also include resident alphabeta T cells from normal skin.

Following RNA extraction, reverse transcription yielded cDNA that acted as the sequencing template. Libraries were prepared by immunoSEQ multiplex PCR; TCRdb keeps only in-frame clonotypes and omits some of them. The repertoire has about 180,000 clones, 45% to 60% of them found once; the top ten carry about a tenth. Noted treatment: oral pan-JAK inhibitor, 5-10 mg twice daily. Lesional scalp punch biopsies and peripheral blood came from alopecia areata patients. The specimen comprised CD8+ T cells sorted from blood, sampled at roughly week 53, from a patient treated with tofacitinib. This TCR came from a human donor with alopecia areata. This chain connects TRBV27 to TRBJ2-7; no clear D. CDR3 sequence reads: CASSKFGNEQYF. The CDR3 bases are TGTGCCAGCAGTAAATTTGGGAACGAGCAGTACTTC.